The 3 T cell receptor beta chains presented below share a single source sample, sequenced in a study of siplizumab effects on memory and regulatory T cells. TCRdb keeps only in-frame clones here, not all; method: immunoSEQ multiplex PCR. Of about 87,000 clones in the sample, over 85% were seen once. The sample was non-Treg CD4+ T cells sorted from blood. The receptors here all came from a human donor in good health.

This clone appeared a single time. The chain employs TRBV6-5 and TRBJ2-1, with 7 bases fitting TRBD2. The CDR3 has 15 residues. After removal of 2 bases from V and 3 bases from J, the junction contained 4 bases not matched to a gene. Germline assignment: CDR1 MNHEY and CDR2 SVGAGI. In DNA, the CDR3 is TGTGCCAGCAGTTACCTCCAGCGGGGCTACAATGAGCAGTTCTTC. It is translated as CASSYLQRGYNEQFF.

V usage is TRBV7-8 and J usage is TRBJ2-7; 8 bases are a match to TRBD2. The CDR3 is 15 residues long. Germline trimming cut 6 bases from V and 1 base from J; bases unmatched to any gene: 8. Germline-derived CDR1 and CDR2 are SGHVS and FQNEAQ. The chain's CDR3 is CASRIREGPSYEQYF. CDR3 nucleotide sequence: TGTGCCAGCAGAATACGGGAGGGCCCATCCTACGAGCAGTACTTC.

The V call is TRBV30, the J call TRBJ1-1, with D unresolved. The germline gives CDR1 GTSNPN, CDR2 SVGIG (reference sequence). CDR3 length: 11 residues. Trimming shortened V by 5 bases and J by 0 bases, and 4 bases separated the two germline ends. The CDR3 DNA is TGTGCCTGGCTAATGAACACTGAAGCTTTCTTT. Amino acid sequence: CAWLMNTEAFF.